This T cell receptor (beta chain) was obtained from a study of early T cells in non-severe SARS-CoV-2 infection. Study as a whole: RNA in bulk from unsorted whole blood was sequenced, and chains were unpaired. General observations from the study: VDJdb matching skewed toward anti-spike CD8 responses, missing private and CD4 specificities.

This clonotype was picked up many times. Its target is not known. Individual cDNA molecules were tagged with unique molecular identifiers, the study reported. TCRdb called the 5' RACE reads again in MiXCR, with one record for every CDR3 protein. The sample carries about 36,000 distinct CDR3 sequences, roughly 5.6% recorded once. Losses at the gene ends were 2 bases for V and 1 base for J; bases not matched to a gene: 0. This CDR3 is 15 amino acids long. Germline loops: CDR1 SGDLS, CDR2 YYNGEE. The TCR comes from an adult who was a healthcare worker with PCR-confirmed SARS-CoV-2 infection or an uninfected control (not recorded which). Sequencing used whole blood. The rearrangement joins TRBV9 to TRBJ2-4; TRBD2 aligns across 10 bases. The CDR3 DNA reads TGTGCCAGCAGCGTTAGCGGGGGGGCCAAAAACATTCAGTACTTC. It yields the protein CASSVSGGAKNIQYF.